This entry lists 31 T cell receptor beta chains sequenced from one sample in a study of patients and donors after allogeneic stem cell transplantation (TCRdb year 2020). Library preparation was by RT-PCR. The instrument was a NextSeq 550. In-frame beta chains were kept once TCRdb had trimmed the public reads at Q25 with fastp and called clones with MiXCR. Rows with one shared CDR3 protein collapse into an entry with the most common genes and DNA. The sample table holds 20,000 or so distinct CDR3 sequences, of which about 30% were seen once. The ten largest clones capture nearly 50% of the sample. The sequenced material came from blood, either unsorted or a sorted T cell fraction (not recorded which). The receptors stem from a human donor who was either an allogeneic HSCT recipient or a stem cell or donor lymphocyte infusion donor (not recorded which). It is not recorded whose cells these are; they may come from a transplant donor.

The CDR3 bases are TGTGCCTCCCGGCAGGGCCCTCAGCCCCAGCATTTT. It yields the protein CASRQGPQPQHF. The gene calls are TRBV28 and TRBJ1-5, with TRBD1 as a possible D gene (5 bases). This CDR3 is 12 amino acids long. V was clipped by 11 bases and J by 6 bases, with 14 bases between them. Looked up from germline, CDR1 is MDHEN and CDR2 is SYDVKM.

The chain employs TRBV12-3 or TRBV12-4 and TRBJ2-7; 7 bases agree with TRBD1. V lost 6 bases and J lost 0; bases outside the gene matches: 5. This CDR3 contains 14 residues. The CDR3 sequence is CASRLNRGSYEQYF. CDR3 bases: TGTGCCAGCAGACTAAACAGGGGCTCCTACGAGCAGTACTTC.

This clonotype is a singleton in its sample. This is likely a read error, given that the CDR3 carries no conserved phenylalanine or tryptophan at its end. This chain joins TRBV19 and TRBJ1-2, with D possibly matching TRBD1 (5 bases). The V gene's germline CDR1 is LNHDA and CDR2 SQIVND (reference sequence). V lost 3 bases and J 4 bases, leaving 12 bases between the germline ends. The CDR3 extends over 14 amino acids. DNA of the CDR3: TGTGCCAGTAGTATCGAGCGGAGGGGCTATGGCTACACCATC. Its protein product is CASSIERRGYGYTI.

The chain employs TRBV6-1 and TRBJ2-5; the D gene is possibly TRBD1 (6 bases). Deletions cut 9 bases from V and 8 bases from J, with 22 bases between. The germline gives CDR1 MNHNS, CDR2 SASEGT. This CDR3 comprises 14 residues. This chain's CDR3 is CASGESGQLLTQYF. Written as DNA, the CDR3 is TGTGCCAGTGGAGAGAGTGGACAGCTATTAACCCAGTACTTC.

This clonotype was detected ten times or more. The rearrangement uses TRBV5-1 and TRBJ2-5; 13 nucleotides match TRBD2. Trimming took 4 bases from V and 5 from J; bases not matched to a gene: 8. CDR1 is SGHRS and CDR2 is YFSETQ in the germline V gene. The CDR3 length is 16 residues. The CDR3 DNA reads as TGCGCCAGCAGCGTAGGGACTAGCGGGGCCCACGAGACCCAGTACTTC. This gives the protein CASSVGTSGAHETQYF.

The chain links TRBV5-4 to TRBJ2-4; 11 bases are shared with TRBD2. This CDR3 comprises 15 residues. V lost 7 bases and J lost 0; bases outside the gene matches: 3. Germline lookup yields CDR1 SGHNT and CDR2 YYREEE (reference sequence). This chain's CDR3 is CASGTSGGAKNIQYF. The CDR3 DNA is TGTGCCAGCGGAACTAGCGGGGGAGCCAAAAACATTCAGTACTTC. Full variable domain (outside the CDR3, taken from reference TRBV5-4 and TRBJ2-4): ETGVTQSPTHLIKTRGQQVTLRCSSQSGHNTVSWYQQALGQGPQFIFQYYREEENGRGNFPPRFSGLQFPNYSSELNVNALELDDSALYLCASGTSGGAKNIQYFGAGTRLSVL.

V and J are TRBV6-5 and TRBJ1-2, with D unresolved. CDR3 length: 13 amino acids. CDR1 is MNHEY and CDR2 is SVGAGI in the germline V gene. Trimming took 7 bases from V and 8 from J, leaving 17 bases between them. CDR3 nucleotide sequence: TGTGCCAGCAAGGTTAGCGTCGGAAGAGGCTACACCTTC. Translated: CASKVSVGRGYTF.

The chain carries TRBV4-3 and TRBJ1-6; D unresolved. From germline, CDR1 is LGHNA and CDR2 YSLEER. The CDR3 length is 15 residues. Trimming left V 8 bases short and J 7 bases short, with 18 bases between. CDR3 in amino acids: CASAPDHMGNSPLHF. CDR3 DNA: TGCGCCAGCGCTCCGGACCACATGGGAAATTCACCCCTCCACTTT.

This clonotype was detected a few times. Here the CDR3 reads CASTISPQQGHYGYTF. The CDR3 coding sequence is TGTGCCAGCACTATATCCCCCCAACAGGGCCATTATGGCTACACCTTC. This chain uses TRBV12-3 or TRBV12-4 with TRBJ1-2, with D possibly matching TRBD1 (6 bases). The V end was cut by 7 bases, the J end by 5 bases, with 23 bases between. CDR3 length equals 16 residues.

J is TRBJ1-3 and V is TRBV4-3; perhaps TRBD1 as D (5 bases). The germline V and J ends were trimmed by 0 bases and 2 bases, with 8 bases remaining between them. Per germline, CDR1 LGHNA and CDR2 YSLEER. The CDR3 is 15 residues long. In nucleotides, the CDR3 is TGCGCCAGCAGCCAAGATGGGACTCCTGGAAACACCATATATTTT. It encodes CASSQDGTPGNTIYF.

CDR3 coding DNA: TGTGCCAGCATTCGACGGACTAGCACAGATACGCAGTATTTT. Protein sequence: CASIRRTSTDTQYF. J is TRBJ2-3 and V is TRBV28; perhaps TRBD2 as D (5 bases). Germline V gives CDR1 MDHEN, CDR2 SYDVKM. V dropped 7 bases and J dropped 0 bases, with 11 bases sitting between them. This CDR3 has 14 amino acids.

To note about this clonotype: A much larger clone sits a single nucleotide away, making a read error possible. This CDR3 reads CASTVTTGNGYTF. CDR3 bases: TGTGCCAGCACCGTAACGACAGGGAATGGCTACACCTTC. This sequence joins TRBV12-3 or TRBV12-4 and TRBJ1-2; TRBD1 aligns across 7 bases. V dropped 7 bases and J dropped 6; count of bases not matched to a gene: 8. The CDR3 runs to 13 residues.

V gene TRBV3-1 combines with J gene TRBJ1-6; D gene ambiguous. CDR1 LGHDT and CDR2 YNNKEL come from the germline V gene (reference sequence). The CDR3 length is 14 residues. V lost 5 bases and J lost 10, with 15 bases in between. In DNA, the CDR3 is TGTGCCAGCAGCGACACGGCAGAGCAATCACCCCTCCACTTT. Translating it yields CASSDTAEQSPLHF.

The table lists this clonotype with a few counts. V usage is TRBV10-3 and J usage is TRBJ1-1; the D is unclear. Germline CDR1 ENHRY, CDR2 SYGVKD. V gave up 4 bases and J gave up 3 bases, with 9 bases separating them. This CDR3 is 13 amino acids long. The CDR3 nucleotides read TGTGCCATCAGTGTAGGAGAGGACACTGAAGCTTTCTTT. Encoded protein: CAISVGEDTEAFF.

There are many counts of this clonotype. CDR3 nucleotide sequence: TGCGCCAGCAGCTTCGGGGGGAACACTGAAGCTTTCTTT. It is translated as CASSFGGNTEAFF. The J gene is TRBJ1-1, the V gene TRBV5-1; tentatively, D is TRBD1 (5 bases). The V gene's germline CDR1 is SGHRS and CDR2 YFSETQ. This CDR3 region has 13 residues. Trimming left V 2 bases short and J 1 base short, with 6 bases between. Based on the CDR3 plus reference TRBV5-1 and TRBJ1-1, the full variable domain is KAGVTQTPRYLIKTRGQQVTLSCSPISGHRSVSWYQQTPGQGLQFLFEYFSETQRNKGNFPGRFSGRQFSNSRSEMNVSTLELGDSALYLCASSFGGNTEAFFGQGTRLTVV.

This sequence joins TRBV18 and TRBJ2-1; 8 nucleotides match TRBD2. The CDR3 consists of 16 residues. The V segment lost 3 bases and the J segment 5 bases; nucleotides outside the gene matches: 9. Per germline, CDR1 KGHSH and CDR2 LQKENI. The CDR3 reads CASSPGERGTNNEQFF. The DNA of the CDR3 is TGTGCCAGCTCACCGGGCGAGCGGGGGACCAACAATGAGCAGTTCTTC.

This clonotype was counted a few times. J is TRBJ1-3 and V is TRBV5-4, with D possibly being TRBD1 (6 bases). The CDR3 contains 16 residues. Germline-derived CDR1 and CDR2 are SGHNT and YYREEE (reference sequence). Trimming stripped 3 bases from V and 0 bases from J, with 13 bases between. CDR3 protein: CASSSHRDFSGNTIYF. The CDR3 DNA reads as TGTGCCAGCAGCTCACACAGGGACTTCTCTGGAAACACCATATATTTT.

This clonotype has just a few counts. J is TRBJ1-6 and V is TRBV5-1, with 8 bases lining up with TRBD1. Germline CDR1 and CDR2: SGHRS and YFSETQ. V shed 4 bases and J 7 bases; nucleotides not matched to a gene: 4. The CDR3 spans 14 residues. This chain's CDR3 is CASSTRQGNSPLHF. Written as DNA, the CDR3 is TGCGCCAGCAGCACCCGACAGGGGAATTCACCCCTCCACTTT. The full variable domain, in which reference TRBV5-1 and TRBJ1-6 provide the parts outside the CDR3, is KAGVTQTPRYLIKTRGQQVTLSCSPISGHRSVSWYQQTPGQGLQFLFEYFSETQRNKGNFPGRFSGRQFSNSRSEMNVSTLELGDSALYLCASSTRQGNSPLHFGNGTRLTVT.

This clonotype showed up just once. A junction end diverges from the germline sequence, so it may reflect a read error. Here the CDR3 reads CASSPVADAQYF. As DNA, the CDR3 is TGTGCCAGCAGCCCGGTGGCAGATGCGCAGTATTTT. V usage is TRBV5-5 and J usage is TRBJ2-3; D call uncertain. The CDR3 is made up of 12 amino acids. Germline V gene sequence: CDR1 SGHKS, CDR2 YYEKEE (reference sequence).

In its sample, this clonotype was seen once. The chain employs TRBV7-2 and TRBJ2-2; 7 nucleotides match TRBD1. Germline values: CDR1 SGHTA, CDR2 FQGNSA. The CDR3 consists of 15 residues. V lost 6 bases and J lost 4; bases outside the gene matches: 8. The chain's CDR3 is CASSPDRAGTGELFF. The DNA for the CDR3 is TGTGCCAGCAGTCCCGACAGGGCGGGCACCGGGGAGCTGTTTTTT.

There are a few counts of this clonotype. The chain employs TRBV5-6 and TRBJ1-2; D perhaps matches TRBD1 (5 bases). The V gene's germline CDR1 is SGHDT and CDR2 YYEEEE. The length of the CDR3 is 12 residues. Trimming removed 4 bases from V and 7 bases from J, with 11 bases in between. CDR3 coding DNA: TGTGCCAGCAGCACCGACAGTTTTGGCTACACCTTC. Its protein product is CASSTDSFGYTF.

The rearrangement joins TRBV28 to TRBJ2-1, with no clear D. The ends were cut back, 7 bases at V and 8 bases at J, with 15 bases in the middle. Germline loops: CDR1 MDHEN, CDR2 SYDVKM. The CDR3 contains 13 residues. The CDR3 is CASNQIQPHEQFF. CDR3 DNA sequence: TGTGCCAGCAACCAGATCCAGCCCCATGAGCAGTTCTTC.

This clonotype was found many times. The chain uses TRBV29-1 and TRBJ1-1; D gene unclear. The germline V gene encodes CDR1 SQVTM and CDR2 ANQGSEA. CDR3 length: 12 residues. The germline V and J ends were trimmed by 3 bases and 1 base, with 6 bases remaining between them. The CDR3: CSVEGSNTEAFF. In DNA, the CDR3 is TGCAGCGTTGAGGGGTCGAACACTGAAGCTTTCTTT.

This rearrangement joins TRBV21-1 to TRBJ1-6; the table gives TRBD1 as D, unverified against the DNA. TRBV21-1 is designated a pseudogene. This CDR3 comprises 15 residues. The CDR3, as DNA: TGTGCCAGCAGCAAAGAAGCGCCAGGGGAATCACCCCTCCACTTT. Translating it yields CASSKEAPGESPLHF.

The V call is TRBV5-1, the J call TRBJ1-1, with D unresolved. CDR3 length equals 13 residues. CDR1 is SGHRS and CDR2 is YFSETQ in the germline V gene. With 6 bases removed from V and 3 bases from J, the gap between germline ends came to 12 bases. The CDR3 nucleotides read TGCGCCAGCACCGAAAAGACGGACACTGAAGCTTTCTTT. Encoded protein: CASTEKTDTEAFF.

CDR3 amino acids: CAISEPDRSKDSYNEQFF. The CDR3 bases are TGTGCCATCAGTGAGCCAGACAGGTCAAAGGATTCCTACAATGAGCAGTTCTTC. This chain connects TRBV10-3 to TRBJ2-1; weak D call: TRBD1 (6 bases). V was clipped by 2 bases and J by 1 base, with 18 bases between them. The CDR3 has 18 residues. Germline CDR1 reads ENHRY; CDR2 reads SYGVKD.

V gene TRBV4-1 combines with J gene TRBJ1-4; TRBD1 aligns across 7 bases. Trimming took 1 base from V and 5 from J; bases not matched to a gene: 4. From germline, CDR1 is MGHRA and CDR2 YSYEKL. The CDR3 has 15 residues. The CDR3 bases are TGCGCCAGCAGCCAAGTTGGGACAGCGAATGAAAAACTGTTTTTT. Translation gives CASSQVGTANEKLFF.

V is TRBV4-3 and J is TRBJ1-2; 8 positions match TRBD1. From germline, CDR1 is LGHNA and CDR2 YSLEER. The length of the CDR3 is 14 residues. V gave up 0 bases and J gave up 7 bases; unmatched junction bases: 4. The CDR3 bases are TGCGCCAGCAGCCAAGATCTGGACAGGGTTGGCTACACCTTC. This translates into CASSQDLDRVGYTF.

This clonotype was detected a few times. The chain combines TRBV12-3 or TRBV12-4 with TRBJ2-5; D is unclear. With 3 bases removed from V and 3 bases from J, the gap between germline ends came to 5 bases. The CDR3 contains 12 residues. The CDR3 DNA follows: TGTGCCAGCAGTTTGGCCGAAGAGACCCAGTACTTC. It specifies CASSLAEETQYF.

This sequence joins TRBV6-6 and TRBJ1-6; D is possibly TRBD1 (5 bases). CDR3 length equals 13 residues. Germline V gene sequence: CDR1 MNHNY, CDR2 SVGAGI (reference sequence). V lost 6 bases and J 5 bases, leaving 8 bases between the germline ends. CDR3 DNA: TGTGCCAGCAGGGGACGGGATAATTCACCCCTCCACTTT. It yields the protein CASRGRDNSPLHF.

In its sample, this clonotype was seen a few times. The chain links TRBV6-5 to TRBJ1-6; D is uncertain. Trimming cost V 2 bases and J 2 bases, with 7 bases left between them. Germline-derived CDR1 and CDR2 are MNHEY and SVGAGI. The CDR3 is 15 residues long. The CDR3 here is CASSYEVPYNSPLHF. In DNA, the CDR3 is TGTGCCAGCAGTTACGAGGTTCCCTATAATTCACCCCTCCACTTT.